A single T cell receptor beta chain is shown here with its context. Antigen: not known. Time point specified: pretreatment peripheral blood. Each patient's cancer was a locally advanced or metastatic urothelial carcinoma. Some clones are missing from TCRdb's copy, which holds only in-frame ones; the method was immunoSEQ multiplex PCR. The table lists about 17,000 clones, about 88% of them singletons, with roughly 13% in the top ten. Germline assignment: CDR1 WNHNN and CDR2 SYGVQD (reference sequence). This CDR3 is built from 16 residues. V shed 8 bases and J shed 10 bases, with 27 bases lying between them. This sample was taken from a study of PD-L1 blockade in urothelial cancer. Study overall: At 6 weeks and at 3 weeks (second dose) after treatment start, blood was analyzed.

Study-wide points: Tumor-linked clones in blood grew more by 3 weeks in durable-benefit patients.

The origin of this receptor is a man aged 65 to 85 with urothelial cancer. Specimen: PBMCs, collected around atezolizumab (anti-PD-L1) treatment. This chain uses TRBV10-1 with TRBJ1-5, with D tentatively TRBD1 (6 bases). Written as DNA, the CDR3 is TGCGCCAGCCCTGGTTCAACAGGGTGGACCAGCCCCCCCCAGCATTTT. Protein: CASPGSTGWTSPPQHF.